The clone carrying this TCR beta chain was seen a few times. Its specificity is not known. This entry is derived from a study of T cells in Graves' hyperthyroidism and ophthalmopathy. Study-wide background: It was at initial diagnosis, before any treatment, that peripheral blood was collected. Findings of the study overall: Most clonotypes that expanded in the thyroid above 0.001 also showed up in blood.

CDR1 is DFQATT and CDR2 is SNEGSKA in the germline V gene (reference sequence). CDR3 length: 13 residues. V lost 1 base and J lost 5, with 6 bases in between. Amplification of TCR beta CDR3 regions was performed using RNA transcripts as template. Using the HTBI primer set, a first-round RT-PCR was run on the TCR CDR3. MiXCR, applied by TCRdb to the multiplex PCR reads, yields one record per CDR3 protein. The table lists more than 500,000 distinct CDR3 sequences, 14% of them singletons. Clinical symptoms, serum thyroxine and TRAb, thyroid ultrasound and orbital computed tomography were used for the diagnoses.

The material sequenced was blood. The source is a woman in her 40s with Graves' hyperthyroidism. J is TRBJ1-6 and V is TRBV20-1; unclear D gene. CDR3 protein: CSARVENNSPLHF. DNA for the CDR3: TGCAGTGCTAGAGTCGAAAATAATTCACCCCTCCACTTT.